This entry features one T cell receptor (beta chain) sequence. Which antigen it targets is not known. The sample holds no much larger clone one base away, and base qualities are not on file. This sample is drawn from a study of glioma-infiltrating T cells (TCRdb year 2016). For context, the study as a whole: Sequencing of TCR alpha- and beta-chain repertoires was performed on glioma tissue, on non-neoplastic brain tissue, and on matched peripheral blood mononuclear cells. To measure how far tissue and blood T-cell populations diverged, each tissue-infiltrating repertoire was compared against the peripheral blood repertoire of the same patient. Three low-grade glioma patients, several primary glioblastoma patients, and three non-glioma patients who contributed non-neoplastic brain tissue made up the paired cohort. Here is what the overall study found, with its caveats: Tissue and blood shared very few CDR3 sequences, a result attributed to high CDR3 diversity and limited sampling. Group comparisons were based on small numbers of patients: three non-neoplastic, three low-grade glioma and several glioblastoma patients. VJ-independent divergence between tissue and blood was found to be below expectation in non-neoplastic patients but above expectation in all gliomas, particularly low-grade gliomas.

The iRepertoire nested amplicon-rescue multiplex PCR (arm-PCR) platform was used to amplify TCR alpha and beta CDR3 regions from RNA. One-step reverse transcription and amplification used about 100-400 ng of tissue mRNA or PBMC total RNA as input. Following bead purification, Illumina adapters were added through a secondary multiplex PCR, and the libraries were then gel-purified between 200 and 400 bp. Demultiplexing relied on internal 6-nucleotide barcodes carried by the libraries. Libraries were sequenced on an Illumina MiSeq with 2x220 or 2x250 nucleotide paired-end reads. In the source study's methods: FLASH 1.2.11 was used to merge paired reads, and BWA-MEM then aligned the reads to the GRCh37 human genome before TRA and TRB reads were extracted. For V and J assignment, an IMGT-derived reference of cassette sequences and CDR3 motifs that included pseudogenes was used. Three-frame translation of reads was performed, and productive CDR3s were defined as those with a C...FGXG motif and no stop codons. Unique combinations of V-J cassette pair and CDR3 amino acid sequence were defined as clonotypes. Reads were filtered by Hamming distance, with the threshold set by the sequence error rate of each sample in mapped regions. Using fastp trimming at Q25 and MiXCR clonotype assembly, TCRdb reanalyzed the public sequencing data and kept in-frame beta chains. Rows with one shared CDR3 protein collapse into an entry with the most common genes and DNA. The V and J calls, along with clone size, are taken from TCRdb and not from the paper's own processing. This sample is represented by under 200,000 distinct CDR3 sequences; about 46% of them were singletons. Of the sample, around 5.3% is held by the ten largest clones.

This clonotype originated in a human donor with low-grade glioma or glioblastoma, undergoing nonglioma brain surgery, or in good health (not recorded which). Source material: glioma tissue, nonneoplastic brain tissue, or PBMCs (not recorded which).

The DNA reads TGCAGCGTTGAGGGGAGCGGGAACTACGAGCAGTACTTC. It is translated as CSVEGSGNYEQYF. This sequence uses TRBV29-1 and TRBJ2-7, with 7 bases matching TRBD2. CDR1 SQVTM and CDR2 ANQGSEA were looked up in the germline V gene. Reading from cysteine to phenylalanine, the CDR3 counts 13 amino acids. Just the 39-base CDR3 DNA is kept, in frame starting at base 1. Relative to germline, V is missing 3 bases and J is missing 3 bases, with 5 bases of the junction outside any gene match.